One sample yielded the 32 T cell receptor beta chains listed below, sequenced in a study of vaccination effects on CD4 cells after COVID-19. Which antigens these TCRs recognize remains unknown. Expansion with viral peptide pools was applied to antigen-specific CD4+ T cells by the ViraFEST assay prior to sequencing. Between days 9 and 11 of culture, CD4+ T cells were separated out. All study participants received two doses of BNT162b2 or mRNA-1273 vaccine. Assay used: immunoSEQ multiplex PCR; TCRdb lists only in-frame clones, some missing. This table has roughly 68,000 clones, about 67% appearing once. The input for sequencing was CD4+ T cells from PBMCs cultured with HCoV-229E spike peptides, taken after COVID-19 vaccination. The origin of the receptors is a human donor who received a COVID-19 vaccine.

In its sample, this clone was seen a few times. The rearrangement uses TRBV2 and TRBJ1-5; D is perhaps TRBD1 (5 bases). The CDR3 is 14 amino acids. V lost 7 bases and J lost 4, with 14 bases in between. Looked up from germline, CDR1 is SNHLY and CDR2 is FYNNEI. The CDR3 DNA follows: TGTGCCAGCATGGGGGGGGGTTGGAATCAGCCCCAGCATTTT. Its translation is CASMGGGWNQPQHF.

V usage is TRBV6-6 and J usage is TRBJ1-3; D gene uncertain. The CDR3 covers 15 residues. Trimming removed 1 base from V and 2 bases from J, with 9 bases in between. Germline CDR1 reads MNHNY; CDR2 reads SVGAGI (reference sequence). CDR3 sequence reads: CASSYFGEAGNTIYF. The CDR3 nucleotides are TGTGCCAGCAGTTACTTTGGGGAAGCTGGAAACACCATATATTTT.

The rearrangement joins TRBV6-2 or TRBV6-3 to TRBJ2-3, with 9 bases lining up with TRBD1. With V trimmed by 6 bases and J by 6 bases, 7 bases remained unmatched. Germline V gene sequence: CDR1 MNHEY, CDR2 SVGEGT. This CDR3 is built from 14 residues. The CDR3 sequence is CASSQGTGLDTQYF. For the CDR3, the DNA is TGTGCCAGCAGCCAGGGGACAGGGTTGGATACGCAGTATTTT.

The chain has TRBV7-8 and TRBJ1-5, with unresolved D. The germline V and J ends were trimmed by 1 base and 7 bases, with 17 bases remaining between them. This CDR3 comprises 16 residues. CDR1 and CDR2 from the germline V gene are SGHVS and FQNEAQ. The CDR3 coding sequence is TGTGCCAGCAGCTTAGACGTCGCCAGGTCCGTACAGCCCCAGCATTTT. Translation gives CASSLDVARSVQPQHF.

This clone was observed once. CDR3 in DNA: TGCGCCAGCAGCGCTGATAACCGGGCCCTCAATGAGCAGTTCTTC. It specifies CASSADNRALNEQFF. J is TRBJ2-1 and V is TRBV5-1; D is undetermined. The germline V gene encodes CDR1 SGHRS and CDR2 YFSETQ. The CDR3 runs to 15 residues. V lost 4 bases and J lost 6, with 17 bases in between.

The rearrangement uses TRBV12-3 or TRBV12-4 and TRBJ1-1; D remains unclear. Deletions cut 7 bases from V and 11 bases from J, with 20 bases between. CDR3 length: 13 residues. CDR3 region: CASTLVGSSRAFF. The CDR3 DNA reads as TGTGCCAGCACCCTAGTGGGCTCCTCGCGGGCTTTCTTT.

For the CDR3, the DNA is TGTGCCAGCAGCAGGGTTTATGGCTACACCTTC. Encoded protein: CASSRVYGYTF. The J gene is TRBJ1-2, the V gene TRBV6-5, with a tentative D call TRBD1 (5 bases). V shed 6 bases and J shed 5 bases, with 7 bases lying between them. CDR3 length equals 11 residues. CDR1 is MNHEY, CDR2 SVGAGI, per germline.

The chain has TRBV7-2 and TRBJ1-6; 8 bases align to TRBD1. This CDR3 has 16 amino acids. J was trimmed by 10 bases and V by 5 bases; bases with no gene match: 13. Germline values: CDR1 SGHTA, CDR2 FQGNSA. The CDR3 loop is CASSPKRVQGDSPLHF. The CDR3 bases are TGTGCCAGCAGCCCCAAAAGGGTACAGGGGGACTCACCCCTCCACTTT.

CDR3 bases: TGTGCCAGCAGCTTGTCCCCAGGGAGCAATCAGCCCCAGCATTTT. This gives the protein CASSLSPGSNQPQHF. The chain joins TRBV5-5 to TRBJ1-5, with D possibly being TRBD1 (5 bases). CDR3 length: 15 residues. V was trimmed by 1 base and J by 1 base, leaving 9 bases between them. Germline assignment: CDR1 SGHKS and CDR2 YYEKEE (reference sequence).

This chain links TRBV6-5 with TRBJ2-7; TRBD1 is a possible D gene (6 bases). The CDR3 sequence is 15 residues long. Germline V gene sequence: CDR1 MNHEY, CDR2 SVGAGI. The V end was cut by 5 bases, the J end by 2 bases, with 16 bases between. The CDR3 nucleotides are TGTGCCAGCAGTAGAGGAGCAGGGGATACCTACGAGCAGTACGTC. It yields the protein CASSRGAGDTYEQYV.

This clone showed up just a few times. V gene TRBV10-3 combines with J gene TRBJ1-2; TRBD1 agrees at 7 bases. After removal of 6 bases from V and 0 bases from J, the junction contained 4 bases not matched to a gene. Germline V gives CDR1 ENHRY, CDR2 SYGVKD. The CDR3 is 14 amino acids. CDR3 residues: CAIRPGQPNYGYTF. The CDR3 nucleotides are TGTGCCATCAGACCGGGACAGCCTAACTATGGCTACACCTTC.

This sequence joins TRBV14 and TRBJ2-4; D could derive from TRBD1 or TRBD2 (5 bases each). With 5 bases removed from V and 8 bases from J, the gap between germline ends came to 16 bases. CDR1 is SGHDN and CDR2 is FVKESK in the germline V gene. The CDR3 consists of 14 residues. DNA for the CDR3: TGTGCCAGCAGCACCCCGGGACCTGGATACATTCAGTACTTC. It yields the protein CASSTPGPGYIQYF.

Only one count was recorded for this clone. V usage is TRBV7-9 and J usage is TRBJ2-5; D possibly corresponds to TRBD2 (6 bases). Germline V gene lookup returns CDR1 SEHNR and CDR2 FQNEAQ (reference sequence). This CDR3 region has 12 residues. V was shortened by 8 bases and J by 2 bases, with 9 bases between the two germline ends. CDR3 sequence (DNA): TGTGCCAGCGGGGGGAGGCAAGAGACCCAGTACTTC. Residues: CASGGRQETQYF.

V gene TRBV7-9 combines with J gene TRBJ2-1; D uncertain. V lost 5 bases and J 5 bases, leaving 13 bases between the germline ends. This CDR3 comprises 14 residues. Germline loops: CDR1 SEHNR, CDR2 FQNEAQ (reference sequence). For the CDR3, the DNA is TGTGCCAGCAGCCTCCGGGCCCCTAACAATGAGCAGTTCTTC. Its protein is CASSLRAPNNEQFF. Together with reference TRBV7-9 and TRBJ2-1, the CDR3 gives the full variable domain: DTGVSQNPRHKITKRGQNVTFRCDPISEHNRLYWYRQTLGQGPEFLTYFQNEAQLEKSRLLSDRFSAERPKGSFSTLEIQRTEQGDSAMYLCASSLRAPNNEQFFGPGTRLTVL.

V is TRBV10-3 and J is TRBJ2-1, with D perhaps given as TRBD1 or TRBD2 (6 bases each). CDR3 length: 15 residues. The V end lost 6 bases, the J end lost 6 bases, and 18 bases lay between the germline ends. The V gene's germline CDR1 is ENHRY and CDR2 SYGVKD. This CDR3 is CAISSQGTGLNEQFF. The CDR3 nucleotides are TGTGCCATCAGCTCCCAGGGGACTGGCCTCAATGAGCAGTTCTTC.

This clone was observed a few times. This rearrangement joins TRBV28 to TRBJ2-3; a possible D gene is TRBD2 (7 bases). Germline lookup yields CDR1 MDHEN and CDR2 SYDVKM. The CDR3 is made up of 14 amino acids. With 6 bases removed from V and 6 bases from J, the gap between germline ends came to 16 bases. CDR3 sequence: CASSIGGQGDTQYF. The CDR3 region has the DNA TGTGCCAGCAGCATCGGGGGGCAGGGGGATACGCAGTATTTT.

The genes are TRBV4-3 and TRBJ2-2; D uncertain. This CDR3 is 17 amino acids long. The germline gives CDR1 LGHNA, CDR2 YSLEER. V was pared by 1 base and J by 4 bases, with 16 bases between. The CDR3 DNA reads as TGCGCCAGCAGCCAAGTCCCGAGTGGGTCCAGCACCGGGGAGCTGTTTTTT. Its translation: CASSQVPSGSSTGELFF.

The rearrangement joins TRBV7-8 to TRBJ1-1; 8 bases map to TRBD1. CDR1 is SGHVS, CDR2 FQNEAQ, per germline. The CDR3 spans 18 residues. V lost 1 base to trimming and J lost 3 bases; unmatched junction nucleotides: 13. The CDR3 DNA reads TGTGCCAGCAGCTTAGACGCCGGGGTGACAGGGGCCTACACTGAAGCTTTCTTT. Its translation is CASSLDAGVTGAYTEAFF.

This clone was counted a few times. The chain couples TRBV18 to TRBJ2-7; D may be TRBD2 (5 bases). CDR3 size: 14 residues. Trimming cost V 2 bases and J 1 base, with 9 bases left between them. Germline CDR1 KGHSH, CDR2 LQKENI. The CDR3 reads CASSPFGNSYEQYV. The CDR3 DNA follows: TGTGCCAGCTCACCATTCGGGAATTCCTACGAGCAGTACGTC.

The J gene is TRBJ2-2, the V gene TRBV5-8; a possible D gene is TRBD2 (5 bases). V lost 1 base and J 1 base, leaving 17 bases between the germline ends. This CDR3 has 18 amino acids. From germline, CDR1 is SGHTS and CDR2 YDEGEE. CDR3 protein: CASSLFPLAYRNTGELFF. Here the CDR3 DNA reads TGTGCCAGCAGCTTGTTCCCATTAGCGTACCGGAACACCGGGGAGCTGTTTTTT.

This clone has a single count. The J gene is TRBJ1-4, the V gene TRBV7-9, with unresolved D. Germline CDR1 is SEHNR and CDR2 is FQNEAQ (reference sequence). The CDR3 runs to 12 residues. V was shortened by 4 bases and J by 8 bases, with 8 bases between the two germline ends. CDR3 sequence: CASSSHGEKLFF. CDR3 DNA: TGTGCCAGCAGCTCGCATGGGGAAAAACTGTTTTTT.

As DNA, the CDR3 is TGTGCCAGCAAGCGGACACAGAGCTCCTACGAGCAGTACGTC. This translates into CASKRTQSSYEQYV. V is TRBV27 and J is TRBJ2-7; perhaps D is TRBD1 or TRBD2 (5 bases each). This CDR3 contains 14 residues. Germline V gene data show CDR1 as MNHEY and CDR2 as SMNVEV (reference sequence). Trimming removed 7 bases from V and 0 bases from J, with 13 bases in between.

This chain connects TRBV5-1 to TRBJ1-3; D unclear. The CDR3 consists of 16 residues. Trimming cost V 4 bases and J 0 bases, with 14 bases left between them. Germline V gene sequence: CDR1 SGHRS, CDR2 YFSETQ. The chain's CDR3 is CASSASGQSSGNTIYF. CDR3 coding DNA: TGCGCCAGCAGCGCGTCAGGCCAGAGCTCTGGAAACACCATATATTTT.

This sequence joins TRBV10-1 and TRBJ2-2; tentatively, D is TRBD1 or TRBD2 (5 bases each). V was cut by 5 bases and J by 4 bases, with 8 bases left in between. This CDR3 has 13 amino acids. Looked up from germline, CDR1 is WNHNN and CDR2 is SYGVQD (reference sequence). The CDR3 DNA reads as TGCGCCAGCAGTCGGGGCGCCACCGGGGAGCTGTTTTTT. It translates to CASSRGATGELFF.

The chain recombines TRBV3-1 (or the pseudogene TRBV3-2) with TRBJ2-5, with 7 bases fitting TRBD2. CDR1 and CDR2 from the germline V gene are LGHDT and YNNKEL (reference sequence). V was clipped by 6 bases and J by 3 bases; unmatched bases: 10. CDR3 size: 15 residues. CDR3 residues: CASRRETGRKETQYF. In DNA, the CDR3 is TGTGCCAGCAGGAGAGAAACCGGGAGGAAAGAGACCCAGTACTTC.

V usage is TRBV19 and J usage is TRBJ2-6; TRBD1 is a possible D gene (6 bases). The length of the CDR3 is 15 residues. Trimming removed 8 bases at V and 0 bases at J, with 11 bases between. Germline V lookup: CDR1 LNHDA, CDR2 SQIVND (reference sequence). The CDR3 sequence: CASQGHSSGANVLTF. DNA of the CDR3: TGTGCCAGTCAGGGACACAGCTCTGGGGCCAACGTCCTGACTTTC.

CDR3 residues: CASSVRDPGLGNTIYF. The CDR3 nucleotides read TGTGCCAGCAGCGTTCGGGATCCCGGGCTGGGGAACACCATATATTTT. The chain combines TRBV5-6 with TRBJ1-3; no clear D. The V gene's germline CDR1 is SGHDT and CDR2 YYEEEE. V was shortened by 4 bases and J by 7 bases, with 21 bases between the two germline ends. The CDR3 runs to 16 residues.

The chain combines TRBV15 with TRBJ1-2; D is undetermined. The V gene's germline CDR1 is LNHNV and CDR2 YYDKDF (reference sequence). The CDR3 is 14 residues long. Deletions cut 0 bases from V and 8 bases from J, with 13 bases between. The CDR3 spells CATSRDQVGEGYTF. The CDR3, as DNA: TGTGCCACCAGCAGAGATCAGGTCGGGGAGGGCTACACCTTC.

The V and J genes are TRBV30 and TRBJ2-5; D possibly corresponds to TRBD2 (5 bases). Per the germline V gene, CDR1 is GTSNPN and CDR2 is SVGIG (reference sequence). This CDR3 contains 13 residues. V was trimmed by 4 bases and J by 5 bases, leaving 14 bases between them. In DNA, the CDR3 is TGTGCCTGGACCACGGGGAATCGGGAGACCCAGTACTTC. Its translation is CAWTTGNRETQYF.

The chain joins TRBV7-2 to TRBJ2-7; 9 bases line up with TRBD1. The CDR3 loop spans 14 amino acids. V was clipped by 8 bases and J by 5 bases; unmatched bases: 10. CDR1 and CDR2 from the germline V gene are SGHTA and FQGNSA. DNA of the CDR3: TGTGCCAGCTCGCCGGGACAGGGCCATCACGAGCAGTACGTC. Protein: CASSPGQGHHEQYV.

This clone was found a few times. The chain is built from TRBV19 and TRBJ2-2; 8 bases are a match to TRBD1. The CDR3 has 15 amino acids. Germline values: CDR1 LNHDA, CDR2 SQIVND (reference sequence). After removal of 7 bases from V and 2 bases from J, the junction contained 6 bases not matched to a gene. The CDR3 DNA is TGTGCCAGTATCGAGGGACAGGCTAACACCGGGGAGCTGTTTTTT. It encodes CASIEGQANTGELFF.

The gene calls are TRBV21-1 and TRBJ2-7. TRBV21-1 is a pseudogene segment. The CDR3 runs to 15 residues. CDR3 loop: CASSKVGLLSYEQYV. The CDR3, as DNA: TGTGCCAGCAGCAAAGTCGGGCTCCTCTCCTACGAGCAGTACGTC.